This is a list of T cell receptor beta chains from one sample in a study of cytomegalovirus exposure and HLA in healthy donors. Clones were read by immunoSEQ multiplex PCR, and TCRdb kept only the in-frame ones, dropping some. This sample has about 67,000 clones; roughly nine tenths occur once, and the top ten carry 12%. The material sequenced was PBMCs. These receptors were taken from a woman aged 25 to 39 in good health and CMV-seropositive. Each CDR3 is given with its conserved first and last residue. Each record gives: clone size, D gene, J gene, V gene, CDR3 protein, CDR3 DNA. The D gene is left open where the match is weak. Size is stated for part of the rows, as once, few or many counts, or as a class when the clone is expanded.

clone size: NA
D gene: NA
J gene: TRBJ1-2
V gene: TRBV12-5
CDR3 protein: CASGLVLSGTRPHGYTF
CDR3 DNA: TGTGCTAGTGGTTTGGTACTAAGTGGGACACGGCCCCATGGCTACACCTTC

clone size: NA
D gene: TRBD1
J gene: TRBJ2-1
V gene: TRBV6-6
CDR3 protein: CASSLGQGVYNEQFF
CDR3 DNA: TGTGCCAGCAGCCTAGGACAGGGGGTTTACAATGAGCAGTTCTTC

clone size: few
D gene: TRBD2
J gene: TRBJ2-5
V gene: TRBV4-2
CDR3 protein: CASSQDGASGKETQYF
CDR3 DNA: TGTGCCAGCAGCCAAGATGGGGCTAGCGGGAAAGAGACCCAGTACTTC

clone size: NA
D gene: TRBD1
J gene: TRBJ1-1
V gene: TRBV6-5
CDR3 protein: CASSYSGGAEAFF
CDR3 DNA: TGTGCCAGCAGTTACTCAGGGGGCGCTGAAGCTTTCTTT

clone size: NA
D gene: NA
J gene: TRBJ1-5
V gene: TRBV18
CDR3 protein: CASSRRDQPQHF
CDR3 DNA: TGTGCCAGCTCACGCCGGGATCAGCCCCAGCATTTT

clone size: NA
D gene: NA
J gene: TRBJ1-1
V gene: TRBV11-2
CDR3 protein: CASSLDGPGSGWFDTEAFF
CDR3 DNA: TGTGCCAGCAGCTTAGACGGTCCAGGATCGGGATGGTTTGACACTGAAGCTTTCTTT

clone size: NA
D gene: NA
J gene: TRBJ2-1
V gene: TRBV11-3
CDR3 protein: CASSLGGFNEQFF
CDR3 DNA: TGTGCCAGCAGCTTGGGGGGATTCAATGAGCAGTTCTTC

clone size: NA
D gene: TRBD2
J gene: TRBJ2-7
V gene: TRBV27
CDR3 protein: CASSSRLAGGPNEQYF
CDR3 DNA: TGTGCCAGCAGTTCCCGACTAGCGGGAGGGCCAAACGAGCAGTACTTC

clone size: NA
D gene: TRBD1
J gene: TRBJ2-5
V gene: TRBV7-9
CDR3 protein: CASSRWTGLQETQYF
CDR3 DNA: TGTGCCAGCAGCCGCTGGACAGGGCTCCAAGAGACCCAGTACTTC

clone size: once
D gene: NA
J gene: TRBJ2-5
V gene: TRBV2
CDR3 protein: CASSLDRRKETQYF
CDR3 DNA: TGTGCCAGCAGTCTGGACAGAAGGAAAGAGACCCAGTACTTC

clone size: once
D gene: NA
J gene: TRBJ2-7
V gene: TRBV28
CDR3 protein: CASSSGRKSYEQYF
CDR3 DNA: TGTGCCAGCAGTTCAGGCAGGAAAAGCTACGAGCAGTACTTC

clone size: NA
D gene: TRBD2
J gene: TRBJ2-2
V gene: TRBV5-5
CDR3 protein: CASSSGLAGANTGELFF
CDR3 DNA: TGTGCCAGCAGCTCGGGACTAGCGGGAGCGAACACCGGGGAGCTGTTTTTT

clone size: NA
D gene: NA
J gene: TRBJ2-1
V gene: TRBV5-6
CDR3 protein: CASSPPPATGVYNEQFF
CDR3 DNA: TGTGCCAGCAGCCCCCCCCCGGCGACAGGCGTCTACAATGAGCAGTTCTTC

clone size: NA
D gene: TRBD2
J gene: TRBJ2-1
V gene: TRBV6-4
CDR3 protein: CASSDEAGGYNEQFF
CDR3 DNA: TGTGCCAGCAGTGACGAAGCGGGAGGGTACAATGAGCAGTTCTTC

clone size: NA
D gene: TRBD1
J gene: TRBJ1-4
V gene: TRBV2
CDR3 protein: CASSDRSDRGKLFF
CDR3 DNA: TGTGCCAGCAGTGATCGTTCTGACAGGGGCAAACTGTTTTTT

clone size: NA
D gene: TRBD1
J gene: TRBJ1-3
V gene: TRBV7-9
CDR3 protein: CASSLTGGGGNTIYF
CDR3 DNA: TGTGCCAGCAGCCTCACAGGGGGCGGTGGAAACACCATATATTTT

clone size: NA
D gene: TRBD2
J gene: TRBJ2-1
V gene: TRBV5-4
CDR3 protein: CASSLGLAGRNEQFF
CDR3 DNA: TGTGCCAGCAGCCTCGGACTAGCGGGGCGCAATGAGCAGTTCTTC

clone size: NA
D gene: TRBD2
J gene: TRBJ2-5
V gene: TRBV9
CDR3 protein: CASSVAGGALSRRAQETQYF
CDR3 DNA: TGTGCCAGCAGCGTAGCGGGGGGGGCACTAAGCCGGAGGGCTCAAGAGACCCAGTACTTC

clone size: once
D gene: NA
J gene: TRBJ2-3
V gene: TRBV27
CDR3 protein: CASSLLRRLTDTQYF
CDR3 DNA: TGTGCCAGCAGTTTATTACGTCGGTTAACAGATACGCAGTATTTT

clone size: once
D gene: NA
J gene: TRBJ2-3
V gene: TRBV2
CDR3 protein: CASLGPPDTQYF
CDR3 DNA: TGTGCCAGCCTGGGGCCCCCCGATACGCAGTATTTT

clone size: NA
D gene: TRBD1
J gene: TRBJ1-2
V gene: TRBV5-1
CDR3 protein: CASSPGQGVYGYTF
CDR3 DNA: TGCGCCAGCAGCCCGGGACAGGGAGTCTATGGCTACACCTTC

clone size: NA
D gene: NA
J gene: TRBJ1-5
V gene: TRBV2
CDR3 protein: CASSGNRGNQPQHF
CDR3 DNA: TGTGCCAGCAGCGGAAACAGGGGCAATCAGCCCCAGCATTTT

clone size: NA
D gene: TRBD1
J gene: TRBJ2-1
V gene: TRBV7-3
CDR3 protein: CASSTRTGGDEQFF
CDR3 DNA: TGTGCCAGCAGCACCAGGACAGGGGGGGATGAGCAGTTCTTC

clone size: NA
D gene: NA
J gene: TRBJ2-7
V gene: TRBV19
CDR3 protein: CASSPSGFRAYEQYF
CDR3 DNA: TGTGCCAGTAGTCCAAGCGGATTCCGCGCCTACGAGCAGTACTTC

clone size: NA
D gene: NA
J gene: TRBJ2-3
V gene: TRBV28
CDR3 protein: CASPAGTDTQYF
CDR3 DNA: TGTGCCAGCCCCGCGGGCACAGATACGCAGTATTTT

clone size: NA
D gene: TRBD1
J gene: TRBJ2-3
V gene: TRBV27
CDR3 protein: CASSLTGGDTQYF
CDR3 DNA: TGTGCCAGCAGTCTGACAGGGGGAGATACGCAGTATTTT